This is a list of T cell receptor beta chains from one sample in a study of blood T cell repertoires in COVID-19. Clones were read by immunoSEQ multiplex PCR, and TCRdb kept only the in-frame ones, dropping some. The sample lists about 63,000 clones, roughly three quarters occurring once. Sequenced sample: peripheral blood. The origin of the receptors is a woman older than 75 with acute or convalescent COVID-19. Both conserved end residues are part of each CDR3.

v_call: TRBV12-3/TRBV12-4
cdr3_length: 13
cdr3_aa: CASSPRGNNEQFF

v_call: TRBV5-1
cdr3_length: 15
cdr3_aa: CASSPEAQTNEKLFF

v_call: TRBV9
cdr3_length: 15
cdr3_aa: CASSPRQGPNEKLFF

v_call: TRBV11-3
cdr3_length: 15
cdr3_aa: CASSHRDSRTGYRYF

v_call: TRBV27
cdr3_length: 12
cdr3_aa: CASSRDTYEQYF

v_call: TRBV7-6
cdr3_length: 15
cdr3_aa: CASSSLDYYQETQYF

v_call: TRBV7-8
cdr3_length: 13
cdr3_aa: CASSLGGLTEAFF

v_call: TRBV24-1
cdr3_length: 14
cdr3_aa: CATSDGGYTDTQYF

v_call: TRBV28
cdr3_length: 13
cdr3_aa: CASNLDRRRPLHF

v_call: TRBV7-2
cdr3_length: 15
cdr3_aa: CASSLLAGGGGELFF

v_call: TRBV11-3
cdr3_length: 14
cdr3_aa: CASSSSGTTDTQYF

v_call: TRBV6-2/TRBV6-3
cdr3_length: 15
cdr3_aa: CASSSSGRFTGELFF

v_call: TRBV9
cdr3_length: 16
cdr3_aa: CASSFSGGGGADTQYF

v_call: TRBV7-9
cdr3_length: 15
cdr3_aa: CASSSAGGPSYEQYF

v_call: TRBV9
cdr3_length: 13
cdr3_aa: CASRSGQNYGYTF

v_call: TRBV6-5
cdr3_length: 15
cdr3_aa: CASRRDSRATGELFF

v_call: TRBV5-1
cdr3_length: 16
cdr3_aa: CASSLGFASGINEQFF

v_call: TRBV19
cdr3_length: 17
cdr3_aa: CASTSTSGRASTGELFF

v_call: TRBV7-2
cdr3_length: 17
cdr3_aa: CASSSNPGQSSGNTIYF

v_call: TRBV10-3
cdr3_length: 14
cdr3_aa: CATGQGVMNTEAFF

v_call: TRBV5-5
cdr3_length: 14
cdr3_aa: CASSPDSNTDTQYF

v_call: TRBV3-1/TRBV3-2
cdr3_length: 16
cdr3_aa: CASSTTPLTVADTQYF

v_call: TRBV7-3
cdr3_length: 16
cdr3_aa: CASSLQAGVSSNEQFF

v_call: TRBV19
cdr3_length: 14
cdr3_aa: CASSIRLADDTQYF

v_call: TRBV9
cdr3_length: 14
cdr3_aa: CASSVGGGDYGYTF

v_call: TRBV11-2
cdr3_length: 16
cdr3_aa: CASSGRTSGEDYEQYF

v_call: TRBV5-1
cdr3_length: 15
cdr3_aa: CASSWDYMNTGELFF

v_call: TRBV7-9
cdr3_length: 14
cdr3_aa: CASSLHRGQDTQYF